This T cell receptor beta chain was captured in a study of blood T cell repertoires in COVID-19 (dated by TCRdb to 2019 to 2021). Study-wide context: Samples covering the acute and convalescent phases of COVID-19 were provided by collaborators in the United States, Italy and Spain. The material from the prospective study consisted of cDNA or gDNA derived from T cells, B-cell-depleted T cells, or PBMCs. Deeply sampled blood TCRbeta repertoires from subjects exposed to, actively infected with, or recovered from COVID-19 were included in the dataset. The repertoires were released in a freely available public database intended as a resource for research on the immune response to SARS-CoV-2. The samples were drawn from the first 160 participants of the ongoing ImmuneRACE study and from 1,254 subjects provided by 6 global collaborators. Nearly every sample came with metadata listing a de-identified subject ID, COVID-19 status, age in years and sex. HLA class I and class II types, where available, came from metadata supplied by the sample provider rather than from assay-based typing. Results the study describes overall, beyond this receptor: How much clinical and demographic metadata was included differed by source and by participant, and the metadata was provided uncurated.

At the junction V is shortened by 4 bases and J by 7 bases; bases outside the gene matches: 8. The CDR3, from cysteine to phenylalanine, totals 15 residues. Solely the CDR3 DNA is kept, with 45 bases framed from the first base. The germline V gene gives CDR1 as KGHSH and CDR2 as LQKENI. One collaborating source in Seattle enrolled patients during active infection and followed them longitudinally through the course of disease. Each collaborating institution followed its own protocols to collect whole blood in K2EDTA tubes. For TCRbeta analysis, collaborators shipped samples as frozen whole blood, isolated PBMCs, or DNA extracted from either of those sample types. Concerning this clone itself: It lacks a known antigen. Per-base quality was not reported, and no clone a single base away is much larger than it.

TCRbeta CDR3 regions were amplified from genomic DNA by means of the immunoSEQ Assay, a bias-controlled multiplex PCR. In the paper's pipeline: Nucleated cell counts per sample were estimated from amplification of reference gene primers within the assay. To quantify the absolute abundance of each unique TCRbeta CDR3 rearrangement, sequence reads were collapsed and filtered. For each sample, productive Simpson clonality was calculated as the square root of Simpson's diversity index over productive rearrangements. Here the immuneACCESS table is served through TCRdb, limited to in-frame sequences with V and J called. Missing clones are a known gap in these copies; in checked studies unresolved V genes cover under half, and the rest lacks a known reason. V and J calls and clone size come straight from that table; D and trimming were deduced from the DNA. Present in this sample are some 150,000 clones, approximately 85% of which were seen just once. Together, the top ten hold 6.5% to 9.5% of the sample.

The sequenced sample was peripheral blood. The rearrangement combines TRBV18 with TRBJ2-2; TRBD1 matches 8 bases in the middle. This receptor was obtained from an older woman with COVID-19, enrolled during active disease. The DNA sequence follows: TGTGCCAGCTCACTGGGACAGGCCGCCGGCGGGGAGCTGTTTTTT. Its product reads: CASSLGQAAGGELFF.